A single sample is the source of the 4 T cell receptor beta chains below, sequenced in a study of blood T cell repertoires in COVID-19. The protocol was immunoSEQ multiplex PCR, while the TCRdb copy is restricted to in-frame clones and leaves out a portion. The sample yields a few hundred thousand clones, 85% to 90% seen once. The sample taken for sequencing was PBMCs or T cells enriched from blood (not recorded which). These TCRs come from a young woman with acute COVID-19.

The genes are TRBV6-1 and TRBJ1-5, with D perhaps matching TRBD1 (6 bases). This CDR3 contains 15 residues. V was clipped by 1 base and J by 3 bases, with 10 bases between them. Germline CDR1 MNHNS, CDR2 SASEGT. CDR3 loop: CASSEGGTPNQPQHF. The CDR3 region has the DNA TGTGCCAGCAGTGAAGGGGGGACACCCAATCAGCCCCAGCATTTT.

The CDR3: CASSHSPGQGLTEAFF. Written as DNA, the CDR3 is TGTGCCAGCAGCCACTCACCGGGACAGGGGTTGACTGAAGCTTTCTTT. V usage is TRBV14 and J usage is TRBJ1-1, with 10 bases lining up with TRBD1. This CDR3 comprises 16 residues. Germline CDR1 SGHDN, CDR2 FVKESK. V shed 3 bases and J 5 bases; nucleotides not matched to a gene: 9.

The chain employs TRBV27 and TRBJ2-1; possible D gene TRBD2, 5 bases. The germline gives CDR1 MNHEY, CDR2 SMNVEV (reference sequence). The CDR3 totals 11 residues. Trimming took off 6 bases at V and 10 bases at J, with 10 bases between the two ends. CDR3 sequence reads: CASSDRGEQFF. DNA of the CDR3: TGTGCCAGCAGCGACCGAGGGGAGCAGTTCTTC.

The J gene is TRBJ2-3, the V gene TRBV12-5; 12 bases fit TRBD2. Looked up from germline, CDR1 is LGHNT and CDR2 is FRNRAP. J gave up 4 bases and V 1 base, and 0 bases lay outside the gene matches. The CDR3 is 15 amino acids. The CDR3 DNA is TGTGCTAGTGGTTTGGGACTAGCGGGAGCAGATACGCAGTATTTT. Protein product: CASGLGLAGADTQYF. Full variable domain (missing parts from reference TRBV12-5 and TRBJ2-3): DARVTQTPRHKVTEMGQEVTMRCQPILGHNTVFWYRQTMMQGLELLAYFRNRAPLDDSGMPKDRFSAEMPDATLATLKIQPSEPRDSAVYFCASGLGLAGADTQYFGPGTRLTVL.